This T cell receptor (beta chain) derives from a study of T cell repertoires in urothelial bladder cancer. The wider study: A few lesions each were cT0, cTa, cT1, and cT2 or greater. Study observations and caveats: One T-cell clone reached up to roughly 17% of carcinoma infiltrating lymphocytes. Urothelial carcinoma specimens: median about 6,000 T cells versus about 26,000 in benign. Carcinoma specimens had median around 2% tumor infiltrating lymphocytes, benign about 13%.

Assay: immunoSEQ multiplex PCR; the TCRdb copy retains only in-frame clones and omits some. The table records about 13,000 clones, less than 75% of them present only once. Only one count was recorded for this clone. The antigen is unknown. Germline lookup yields CDR1 SNHLY and CDR2 FYNNEI. Trimming took off 8 bases at V and 2 bases at J, with 9 bases between the two ends. The CDR3 sequence is 13 residues long. This sequence originates from a human donor with urothelial carcinoma. The chain employs TRBV2 and TRBJ2-2; maybe TRBD2 (5 bases). The sequenced material came from tumor-infiltrating cells from bladder cancer. CDR3 amino acids: CASQRINTGELFF. In nucleotides, the CDR3 is TGTGCCAGCCAGCGGATTAACACCGGGGAGCTGTTTTTT.